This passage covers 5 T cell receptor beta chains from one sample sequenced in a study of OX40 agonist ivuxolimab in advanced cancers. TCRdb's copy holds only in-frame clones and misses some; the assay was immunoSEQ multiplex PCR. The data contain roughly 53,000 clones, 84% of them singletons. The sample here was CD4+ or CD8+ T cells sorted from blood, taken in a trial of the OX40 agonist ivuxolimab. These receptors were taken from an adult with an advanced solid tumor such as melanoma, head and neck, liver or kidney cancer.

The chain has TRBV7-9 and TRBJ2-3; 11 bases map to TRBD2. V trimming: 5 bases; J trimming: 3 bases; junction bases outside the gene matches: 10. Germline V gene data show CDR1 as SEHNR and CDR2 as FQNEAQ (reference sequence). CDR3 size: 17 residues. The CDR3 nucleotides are TGTGCCAGCAGCATAGGCATAGCGGGAGGGAGTACAGATACGCAGTATTTT. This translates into CASSIGIAGGSTDTQYF. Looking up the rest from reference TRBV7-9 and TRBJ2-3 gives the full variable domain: DTGVSQNPRHKITKRGQNVTFRCDPISEHNRLYWYRQTLGQGPEFLTYFQNEAQLEKSRLLSDRFSAERPKGSFSTLEIQRTEQGDSAMYLCASSIGIAGGSTDTQYFGPGTRLTVL.

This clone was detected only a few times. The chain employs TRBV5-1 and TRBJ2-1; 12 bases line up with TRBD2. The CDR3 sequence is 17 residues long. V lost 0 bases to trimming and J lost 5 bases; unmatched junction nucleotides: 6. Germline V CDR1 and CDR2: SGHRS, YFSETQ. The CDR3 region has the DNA TGCGCCAGCAGCTTGGGCCTTACTAGCGGGAGGAACAATGAGCAGTTCTTC. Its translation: CASSLGLTSGRNNEQFF.

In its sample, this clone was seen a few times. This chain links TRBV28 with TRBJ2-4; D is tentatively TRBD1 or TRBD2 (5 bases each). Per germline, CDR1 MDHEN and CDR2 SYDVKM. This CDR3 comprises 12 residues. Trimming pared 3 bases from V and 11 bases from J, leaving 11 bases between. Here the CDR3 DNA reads TGTGCCAGCAGTTTGGACGGGGCAGTTCAGTACTTC. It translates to CASSLDGAVQYF.

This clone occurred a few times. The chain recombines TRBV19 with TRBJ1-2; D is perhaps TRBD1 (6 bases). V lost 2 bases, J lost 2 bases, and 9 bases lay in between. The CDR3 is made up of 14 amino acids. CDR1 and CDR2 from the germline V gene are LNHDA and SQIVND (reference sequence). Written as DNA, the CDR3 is TGTGCCAGTAGTATAAGAGGACAGAACTATGGCTACACCTTC. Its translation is CASSIRGQNYGYTF.

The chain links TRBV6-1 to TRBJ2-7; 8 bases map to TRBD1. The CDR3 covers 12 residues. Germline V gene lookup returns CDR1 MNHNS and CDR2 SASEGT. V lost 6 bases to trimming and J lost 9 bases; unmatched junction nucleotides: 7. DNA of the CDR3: TGTGCCAGCAGCGGGGACAGGCTCTTGCAGTACTTC. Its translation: CASSGDRLLQYF.